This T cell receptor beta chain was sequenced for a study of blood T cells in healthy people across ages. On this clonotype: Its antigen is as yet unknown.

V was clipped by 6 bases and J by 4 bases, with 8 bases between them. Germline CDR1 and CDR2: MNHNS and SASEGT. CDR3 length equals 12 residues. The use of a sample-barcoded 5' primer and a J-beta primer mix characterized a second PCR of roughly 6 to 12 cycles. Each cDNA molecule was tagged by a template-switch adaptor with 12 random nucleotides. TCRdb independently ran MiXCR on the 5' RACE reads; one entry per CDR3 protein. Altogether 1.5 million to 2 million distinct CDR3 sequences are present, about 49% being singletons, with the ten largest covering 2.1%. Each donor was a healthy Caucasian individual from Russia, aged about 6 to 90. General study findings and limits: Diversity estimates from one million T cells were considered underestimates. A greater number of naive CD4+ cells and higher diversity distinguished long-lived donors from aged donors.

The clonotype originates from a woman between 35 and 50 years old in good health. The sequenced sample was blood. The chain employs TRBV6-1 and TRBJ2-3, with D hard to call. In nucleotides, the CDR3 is TGTGCCAGCAGGCTCCCCTCAGATACGCAGTATTTT. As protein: CASRLPSDTQYF.